This TCR beta chain was profiled in a study of blood T cell repertoires in COVID-19. Study background: Researchers got acute and convalescent COVID-19 samples from the United States, Italy and Spain. From T cells, B-cell-depleted T cells, or PBMCs came the material, which was cDNA or gDNA.

The V end was cut by 4 bases, the J end by 5 bases, with 18 bases between. CDR3 length: 15 residues. Germline values: CDR1 SNHLY, CDR2 FYNNEI. Per the authors' pipeline: From reference gene primer amplification, estimates of nucleated cell counts were derived. TCRdb keeps only in-frame clones here, not all; method: immunoSEQ multiplex PCR. That table furnishes V, J and clone size, whereas the DNA furnished D and trimming. The table lists over 200,000 clones, around 80% of them singletons. The specimen sequenced was peripheral blood. This TCR was sampled from a woman of 80 years or more with active or convalescent COVID-19. The rearrangement uses TRBV2 and TRBJ2-7, with D tentatively TRBD1 (5 bases). As DNA, the CDR3 is TGTGCCAGCAGTGGTGGGCAGGGCCTCCGACACGAGCAGTACTTC. This sequence encodes CASSGGQGLRHEQYF.